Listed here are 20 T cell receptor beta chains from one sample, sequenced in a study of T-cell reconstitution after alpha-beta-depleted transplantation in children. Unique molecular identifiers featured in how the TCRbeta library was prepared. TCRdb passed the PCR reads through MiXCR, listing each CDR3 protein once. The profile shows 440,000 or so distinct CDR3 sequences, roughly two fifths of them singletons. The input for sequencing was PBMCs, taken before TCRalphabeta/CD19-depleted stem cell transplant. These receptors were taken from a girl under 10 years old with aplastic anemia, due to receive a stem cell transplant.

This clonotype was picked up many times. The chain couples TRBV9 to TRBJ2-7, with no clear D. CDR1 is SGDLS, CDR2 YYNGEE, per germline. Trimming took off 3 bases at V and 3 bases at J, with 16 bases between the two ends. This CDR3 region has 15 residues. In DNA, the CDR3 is TGTGCCAGCAGCGCCACTCCCTCATCGTACTACGAGCAGTACTTC. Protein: CASSATPSSYYEQYF.

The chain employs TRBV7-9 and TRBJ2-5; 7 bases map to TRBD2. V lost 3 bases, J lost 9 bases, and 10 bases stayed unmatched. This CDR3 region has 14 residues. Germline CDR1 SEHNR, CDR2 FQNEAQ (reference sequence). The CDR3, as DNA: TGTGCCAGCAGCTTCGGGCTTGCCCGGGAGGCCCAGTACTTC. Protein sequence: CASSFGLAREAQYF.

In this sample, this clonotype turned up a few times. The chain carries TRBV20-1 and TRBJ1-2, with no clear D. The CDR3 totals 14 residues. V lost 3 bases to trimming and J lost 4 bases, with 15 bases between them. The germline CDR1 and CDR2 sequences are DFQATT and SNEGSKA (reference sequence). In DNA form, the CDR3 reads TGCAGTGCTAGTGAGGTGGCCAGATTCTATGGCTACACCTTC. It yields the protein CSASEVARFYGYTF.

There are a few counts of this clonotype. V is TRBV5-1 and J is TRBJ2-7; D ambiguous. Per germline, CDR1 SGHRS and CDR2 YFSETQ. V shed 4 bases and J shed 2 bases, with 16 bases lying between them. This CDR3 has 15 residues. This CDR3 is CASSPDANLPYEQYF. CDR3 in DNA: TGCGCCAGCAGCCCGGACGCGAATTTGCCCTACGAGCAGTACTTC.

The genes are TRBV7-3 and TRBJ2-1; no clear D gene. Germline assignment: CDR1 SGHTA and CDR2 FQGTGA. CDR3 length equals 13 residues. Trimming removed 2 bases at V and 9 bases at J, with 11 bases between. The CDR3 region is CASSLELYGEQFF. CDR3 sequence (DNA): TGTGCCAGCAGCTTAGAACTATATGGTGAGCAGTTCTTC.

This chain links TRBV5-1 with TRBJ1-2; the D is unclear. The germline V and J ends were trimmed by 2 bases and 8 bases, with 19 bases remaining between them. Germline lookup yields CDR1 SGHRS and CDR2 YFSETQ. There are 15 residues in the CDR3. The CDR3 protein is CASSFGLSEEKGYTF. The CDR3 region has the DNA TGCGCCAGCAGCTTTGGACTGAGTGAGGAGAAAGGCTACACCTTC.

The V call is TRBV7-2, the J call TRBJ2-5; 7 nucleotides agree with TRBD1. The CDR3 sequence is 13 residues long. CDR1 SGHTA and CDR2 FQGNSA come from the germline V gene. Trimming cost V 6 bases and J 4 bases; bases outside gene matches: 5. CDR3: CASRLTGVETQYF. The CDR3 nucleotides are TGTGCCAGCAGGTTAACAGGGGTAGAGACCCAGTACTTC.

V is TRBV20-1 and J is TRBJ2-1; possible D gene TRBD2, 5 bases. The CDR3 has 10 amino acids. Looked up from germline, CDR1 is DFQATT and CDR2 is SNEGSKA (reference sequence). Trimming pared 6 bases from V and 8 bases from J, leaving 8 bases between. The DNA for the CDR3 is TGCAGTGCGAAGAGGGATGAGCAGTTCTTC. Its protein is CSAKRDEQFF.

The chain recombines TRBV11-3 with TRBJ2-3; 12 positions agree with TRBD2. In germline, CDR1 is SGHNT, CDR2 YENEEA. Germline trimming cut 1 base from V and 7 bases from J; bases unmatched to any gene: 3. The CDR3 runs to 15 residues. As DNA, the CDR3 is TGTGCCAGCAGCTTAGGGACTAGCGGGATGAATACGCAGTATTTT. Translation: CASSLGTSGMNTQYF.

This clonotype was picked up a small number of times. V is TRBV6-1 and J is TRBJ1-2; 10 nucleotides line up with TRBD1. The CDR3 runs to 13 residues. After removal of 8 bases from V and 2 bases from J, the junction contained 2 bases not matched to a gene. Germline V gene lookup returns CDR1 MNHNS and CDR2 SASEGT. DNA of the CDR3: TGTGCCAGCCAGGGACAGGGGAACTATGGCTACACCTTC. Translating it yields CASQGQGNYGYTF.

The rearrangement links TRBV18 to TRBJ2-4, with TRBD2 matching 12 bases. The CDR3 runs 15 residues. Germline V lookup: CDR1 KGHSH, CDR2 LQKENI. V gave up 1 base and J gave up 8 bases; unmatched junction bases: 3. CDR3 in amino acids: CASSPQTSGSDIQYF. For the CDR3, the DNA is TGTGCCAGCTCACCACAGACTAGCGGGAGCGACATTCAGTACTTC.

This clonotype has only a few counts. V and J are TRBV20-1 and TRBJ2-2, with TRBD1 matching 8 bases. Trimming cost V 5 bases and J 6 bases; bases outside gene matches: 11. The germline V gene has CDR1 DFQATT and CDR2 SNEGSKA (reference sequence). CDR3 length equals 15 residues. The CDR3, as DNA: TGCAGTGCTCTAAAAGGGCAGGGGGCCTCCGGGGAGCTGTTTTTT. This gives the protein CSALKGQGASGELFF.

CDR3 sequence: CSAREMGYEQYF. Written as DNA, the CDR3 is TGCAGTGCTAGAGAGATGGGATACGAGCAGTACTTC. The J gene is TRBJ2-7, the V gene TRBV20-1, with D uncertain. The length of the CDR3 is 12 residues. From germline, CDR1 is DFQATT and CDR2 SNEGSKA (reference sequence). Trimming shortened V by 0 bases and J by 4 bases, and 7 bases separated the two germline ends.

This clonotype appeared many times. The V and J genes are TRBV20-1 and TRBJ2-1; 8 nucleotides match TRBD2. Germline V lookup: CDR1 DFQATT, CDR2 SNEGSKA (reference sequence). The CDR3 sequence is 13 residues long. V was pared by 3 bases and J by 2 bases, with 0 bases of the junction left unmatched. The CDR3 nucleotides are TGCAGTGCTAGCGGGAGGGCCTACAATGAGCAGTTCTTC. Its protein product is CSASGRAYNEQFF.

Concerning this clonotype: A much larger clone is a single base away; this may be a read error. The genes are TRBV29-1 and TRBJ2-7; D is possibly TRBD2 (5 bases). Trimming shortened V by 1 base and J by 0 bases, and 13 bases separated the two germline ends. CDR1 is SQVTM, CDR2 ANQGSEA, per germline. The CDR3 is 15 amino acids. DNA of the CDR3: TGCAGCGTTGAAGCTGCGGGCGGAATCTCCTACGAGCAGTACTTC. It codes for CSVEAAGGISYEQYF.

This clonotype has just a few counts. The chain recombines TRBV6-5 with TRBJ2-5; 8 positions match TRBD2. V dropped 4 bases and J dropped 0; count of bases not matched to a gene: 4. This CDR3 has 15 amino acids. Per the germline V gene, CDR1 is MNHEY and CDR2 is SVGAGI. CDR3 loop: CASSFSGRNQETQYF. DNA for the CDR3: TGTGCCAGCAGTTTCAGCGGGAGAAACCAAGAGACCCAGTACTTC.

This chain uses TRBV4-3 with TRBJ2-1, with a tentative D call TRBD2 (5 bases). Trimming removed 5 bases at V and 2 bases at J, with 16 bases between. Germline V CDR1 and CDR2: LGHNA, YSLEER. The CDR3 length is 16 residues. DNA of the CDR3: TGCGCCAGCAGCTTCGAGCGCAGCGGTGCCTACAATGAGCAGTTCTTC. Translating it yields CASSFERSGAYNEQFF.

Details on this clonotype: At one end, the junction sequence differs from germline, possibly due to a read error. The chain's CDR3 is CASSSPGGNYNEQVF. As DNA, the CDR3 is TGTGCCAGCAGTTCACCAGGGGGGAACTACAATGAGCAGGTCTTC. The rearrangement joins TRBV6-2 or TRBV6-3 to TRBJ2-1; D is possibly TRBD1 (7 bases). This CDR3 has 15 amino acids. Looked up from germline, CDR1 is MNHEY and CDR2 is SVGEGT.

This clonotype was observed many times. CDR3 sequence (DNA): TGTGCCAGCAGCTTGAGAGGGGGGAATGAGCAGTTCTTC. It specifies CASSLRGGNEQFF. This sequence joins TRBV7-2 and TRBJ2-1; the D gene could be TRBD1 or TRBD2 (6 bases each). Germline loops: CDR1 SGHTA, CDR2 FQGNSA. Trimming removed 3 bases from V and 7 bases from J, with 10 bases in between. This CDR3 region has 13 residues.

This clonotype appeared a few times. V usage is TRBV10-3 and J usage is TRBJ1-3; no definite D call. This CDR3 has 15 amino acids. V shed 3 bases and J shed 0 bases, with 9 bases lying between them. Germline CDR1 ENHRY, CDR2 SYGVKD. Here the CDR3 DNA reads TGTGCCATCAGTGAAGGCAGGAACTCTGGAAACACCATATATTTT. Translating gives CAISEGRNSGNTIYF.